This TCR beta chain was recovered during a study of blood T cell repertoires in COVID-19. Study in general: Donors in the United States, Italy and Spain gave samples during acute or convalescent COVID-19. PBMCs, B-cell-depleted T cells, or T cells were the source of the cDNA or gDNA that made up the material.

The CDR3 is made up of 14 amino acids. After removal of 2 bases from V and 1 base from J, the junction contained 1 base not matched to a gene. Germline V gives CDR1 LGHDT, CDR2 YNNKEL (reference sequence). Authors' processing steps: Reference gene primer amplification yielded estimated nucleated cell counts. Sequencing used immunoSEQ multiplex PCR; TCRdb keeps in-frame clones, though not all of them. V, J and clone size derive from that table, while D and trimming were established from the DNA sequence. Among 200,000 to 250,000 clones listed, roughly 85% were seen once. The receptor comes from a man between 50 and 59 years old who had recovered from COVID-19. Sequencing was performed on peripheral blood. The V gene is TRBV3-1 (or the pseudogene TRBV3-2), the J gene TRBJ1-2, with 7 bases aligning to TRBD1. For the CDR3, the DNA is TGTGCCAGCAGCCAAAGACAGGGTAACTATGGCTACACCTTC. Protein: CASSQRQGNYGYTF.